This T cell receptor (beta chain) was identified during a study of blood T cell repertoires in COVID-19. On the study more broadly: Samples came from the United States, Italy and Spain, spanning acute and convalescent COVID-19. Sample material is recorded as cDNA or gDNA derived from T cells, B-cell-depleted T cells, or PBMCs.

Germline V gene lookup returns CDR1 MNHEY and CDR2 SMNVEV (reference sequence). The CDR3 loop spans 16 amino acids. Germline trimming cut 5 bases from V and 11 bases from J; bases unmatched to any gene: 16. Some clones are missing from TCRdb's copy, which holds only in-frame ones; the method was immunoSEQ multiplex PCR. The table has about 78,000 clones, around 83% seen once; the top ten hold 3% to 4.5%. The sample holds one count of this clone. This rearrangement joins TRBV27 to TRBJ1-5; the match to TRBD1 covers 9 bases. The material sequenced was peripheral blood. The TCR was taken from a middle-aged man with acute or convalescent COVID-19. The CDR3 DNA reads TGTGCCAGCAGTCCAGGGACAGGGATGCGAAGAGGGGCCCAGCATTTT. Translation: CASSPGTGMRRGAQHF.